One and the same sample provided the 28 T cell receptor beta chains below, sequenced in a study of regulatory T cells in long-lasting Graves disease. The authors built TCR beta libraries using iRepertoire HTBI primers and Arm-PCR of CDR3 regions. Via MiXCR, TCRdb re-called the multiplex PCR reads, giving one row per CDR3 protein. The sample lists approximately 350,000 distinct CDR3 sequences, roughly 17% seen once, with 25% to 30% in the top ten. The sample's time point: newly diagnosed GD, antithyroid drugs for less than 3 months. The TCR library was made from RNA extracted from PBMCs. These data also formed part of another study, on T cells in Graves' hyperthyroidism and ophthalmopathy.

Sample: peripheral blood mononuclear cells (PBMCs), taken at new diagnosis, from a patient treated with antithyroid drugs. The receptors shown here come from a man aged 35-49 years with Graves disease.

This clonotype was seen many times. The chain combines TRBV20-1 with TRBJ1-5; no definite D call. Germline-derived CDR1 and CDR2 are DFQATT and SNEGSKA (reference sequence). The CDR3 is 13 amino acids. Trimming shortened V by 4 bases and J by 4 bases, and 11 bases separated the two germline ends. The CDR3 is CSATGSLNQPQHF. The CDR3 bases are TGCAGTGCTACGGGGTCGTTAAATCAGCCCCAGCATTTT.

This clonotype was picked up one time. A much larger clone differs from this one at a single base, so this may be a read error. This CDR3 fails to terminate in the conserved phenylalanine or tryptophan, so it likely reflects a read error. This chain uses TRBV12-3 or TRBV12-4 with TRBJ2-7; D unresolved. Trimming cost V 11 bases and J 3 bases, with 5 bases left between them. The CDR3 totals 9 residues. The chain's CDR3 is CARVYEQYS. As DNA, the CDR3 is TGTGCCCGTGTCTACGAGCAGTACTCC.

This clonotype was detected many times. The chain uses TRBV24-1 and TRBJ2-3, with no clear D. V lost 8 bases and J 0 bases, leaving 11 bases between the germline ends. Germline V gene data show CDR1 as KGHDR and CDR2 as SFDVKD. The CDR3 extends over 14 amino acids. The CDR3 is CATINAKSTDTQYF. CDR3 sequence (DNA): TGTGCCACCATCAACGCAAAGAGCACAGATACGCAGTATTTT.

In its sample, this clonotype was seen many times. J is TRBJ2-5 and V is TRBV27; D remains unclear. The germline V gene has CDR1 MNHEY and CDR2 SMNVEV (reference sequence). The CDR3 extends over 13 amino acids. V was shortened by 6 bases and J by 3 bases, with 11 bases between the two germline ends. The CDR3, as DNA: TGTGCCAGCAGCACCACCGAGGAAGAGACCCAGTACTTC. Protein sequence: CASSTTEEETQYF.

This clonotype has ten or more counts. The chain couples TRBV20-1 to TRBJ1-4; D not resolved. CDR3 length equals 14 residues. Trimming shortened V by 0 bases and J by 7 bases, and 12 bases separated the two germline ends. The germline CDR1 and CDR2 sequences are DFQATT and SNEGSKA (reference sequence). The CDR3 protein is CSARDLLSAEKLFF. Here the CDR3 DNA reads TGCAGTGCTAGAGATCTCTTGTCAGCTGAAAAACTGTTTTTT.

This rearrangement joins TRBV9 to TRBJ2-3, with D hard to call. V lost 0 bases, J lost 5 bases, and 7 bases lay in between. The CDR3 is 13 amino acids. Per the germline V gene, CDR1 is SGDLS and CDR2 is YYNGEE. The CDR3 protein is CASSVAVGDTQYF. DNA of the CDR3: TGTGCCAGCAGCGTAGCGGTCGGAGATACGCAGTATTTT. The full variable domain, rest sourced from reference TRBV9 and TRBJ2-3, is DSGVTQTPKHLITATGQRVTLRCSPRSGDLSVYWYQQSLDQGLQFLIQYYNGEERAKGNILERFSAQQFPDLHSELNLSSLELGDSALYFCASSVAVGDTQYFGPGTRLTVL.

V is TRBV30 and J is TRBJ1-4; no reliable D call. This CDR3 has 16 amino acids. Deletions cut 0 bases from V and 4 bases from J, with 15 bases between. Germline V lookup: CDR1 GTSNPN, CDR2 SVGIG (reference sequence). The CDR3 nucleotides read TGTGCCTGGAGTGTCCTGGGTGGCAGCAGTAATGAAAAACTGTTTTTT. Its protein product is CAWSVLGGSSNEKLFF.

This chain links TRBV25-1 with TRBJ1-2; D ambiguous. Germline values: CDR1 MGHDK, CDR2 SYGVNS. The CDR3 length is 12 residues. V was shortened by 2 bases and J by 5 bases, with 6 bases between the two germline ends. CDR3 sequence: CASSEGGYGYTF. The CDR3, as DNA: TGTGCCAGCAGTGAAGGTGGATATGGCTACACCTTC.

This clonotype was counted many times. The chain recombines TRBV27 with TRBJ1-5; tentative D call: TRBD1 (5 bases). This CDR3 has 14 residues. From germline, CDR1 is MNHEY and CDR2 SMNVEV (reference sequence). The ends were cut back, 7 bases at V and 2 bases at J, with 12 bases in the middle. This chain's CDR3 is CASKARAGNQPQHF. CDR3 nucleotide sequence: TGTGCCAGCAAAGCCAGGGCGGGCAATCAGCCCCAGCATTTT.

This clonotype was recorded many times. The V gene is TRBV6-1, the J gene TRBJ2-3; 9 nucleotides align to TRBD1. The CDR3 sequence is 15 residues long. With 6 bases clipped from V and 3 bases from J, the junction kept 7 bases outside the gene matches. Germline CDR1 MNHNS, CDR2 SASEGT. CDR3 sequence: CASSSGTGITDTQYF. The CDR3 DNA follows: TGTGCCAGCAGCAGCGGGACAGGGATTACAGATACGCAGTATTTT.

The table lists this clonotype with many counts. The chain uses TRBV2 and TRBJ1-5, with D uncertain. The V end lost 1 base, the J end lost 5 bases, and 6 bases lay between the germline ends. The CDR3 runs 13 residues. CDR1 and CDR2 from the germline V gene are SNHLY and FYNNEI. The DNA for the CDR3 is TGTGCCAGCAGTGAAGGCAGTCATCAGCCCCAGCATTTT. Its translation: CASSEGSHQPQHF. The full variable domain, in which reference TRBV2 and TRBJ1-5 provide the parts outside the CDR3, is EPEVTQTPSHQVTQMGQEVILRCVPISNHLYFYWYRQILGQKVEFLVSFYNNEISEKSEIFDDQFSVERPDGSNFTLKIRSTKLEDSAMYFCASSEGSHQPQHFGDGTRLSIL.

The sample holds a few counts of this clonotype. This chain uses TRBV6-2 or TRBV6-3 with TRBJ2-5; D is unresolved. V dropped 10 bases and J dropped 0 bases, with 12 bases sitting between them. This CDR3 is built from 13 residues. Per germline, CDR1 MNHEY and CDR2 SVGEGT. CDR3 in DNA: TGTGCCATCAAGTGGGAAAACCAAGAGACCCAGTACTTC. This gives the protein CAIKWENQETQYF.

This clonotype was observed many times. V is TRBV28 and J is TRBJ2-7; TRBD1 aligns across 9 bases. Germline assignment: CDR1 MDHEN and CDR2 SYDVKM. The CDR3 is 14 residues long. The trim removed 5 bases at V and 2 bases at J, leaving 4 bases unmatched. The CDR3 DNA follows: TGTGCCAGCAGTAAGGGACAGGGAGCCTACGAGCAGTACTTC. This codes for CASSKGQGAYEQYF.

This clonotype has ten or more counts. J is TRBJ2-3 and V is TRBV5-6; 7 bases fit TRBD1. From germline, CDR1 is SGHDT and CDR2 YYEEEE. With V trimmed by 3 bases and J by 2 bases, 6 bases remained unmatched. The CDR3 covers 15 residues. The CDR3 reads CASSSTGRNTDTQYF. Here the CDR3 DNA reads TGTGCCAGCAGCTCGACAGGGCGGAACACAGATACGCAGTATTTT.

This clonotype was counted ten times or more. The chain carries TRBV6-5 and TRBJ2-4, with D tentatively TRBD1 or TRBD2 (5 bases each). The germline V and J ends were trimmed by 0 bases and 6 bases, with 12 bases remaining between them. The CDR3 is made up of 15 amino acids. Germline CDR1 MNHEY, CDR2 SVGAGI. The CDR3 loop reads CASSYSPGGGNIQYF. CDR3 DNA sequence: TGTGCCAGCAGTTACTCCCCAGGTGGGGGAAACATTCAGTACTTC.

This clonotype has ten or more counts. This sequence joins TRBV28 and TRBJ1-1, with a weak D call TRBD1 (5 bases). Germline V lookup: CDR1 MDHEN, CDR2 SYDVKM. The V and J ends lost 4 bases and 8 bases respectively, with 11 bases between them. This CDR3 spans 12 amino acids. The CDR3 bases are TGTGCCAGCAGTTCCCTCGACAGCGAAGCTTTCTTT. Translating it yields CASSSLDSEAFF.

This clonotype was detected ten times or more. The rearrangement joins TRBV13 to TRBJ1-1, with D possibly matching TRBD1 (5 bases). The CDR3 loop spans 15 amino acids. The germline CDR1 and CDR2 sequences are PRHDT and FYEKMQ (reference sequence). Trimming removed 4 bases at V and 0 bases at J, with 12 bases between. The CDR3: CASSSGGGLNTEAFF. DNA for the CDR3: TGTGCCAGCAGCTCCGGGGGAGGACTGAACACTGAAGCTTTCTTT.

This clonotype has at least ten counts. J is TRBJ1-2 and V is TRBV14, with D unclear. Trimming removed 0 bases from V and 0 bases from J, with 2 bases in between. Germline lookup yields CDR1 SGHDN and CDR2 FVKESK. CDR3 length: 13 amino acids. The CDR3 here is CASSQDTNYGYTF. The CDR3 DNA follows: TGTGCCAGCAGCCAAGACACTAACTATGGCTACACCTTC.

This clonotype was recorded at least ten times. The CDR3 loop reads CASTSGGAVSWAGELFF. The CDR3 nucleotides are TGTGCCAGCACCTCGGGGGGGGCTGTGAGTTGGGCCGGGGAGCTGTTTTTT. V is TRBV27 and J is TRBJ2-2, with 8 nucleotides matching TRBD2. V was pared by 7 bases and J by 6 bases, with 16 bases of the junction left unmatched. This CDR3 region has 17 residues. Germline assignment: CDR1 MNHEY and CDR2 SMNVEV (reference sequence).

V usage is TRBV7-3 and J usage is TRBJ2-5, with 8 positions matching TRBD1. This CDR3 spans 14 amino acids. Germline values: CDR1 SGHTA, CDR2 FQGTGA. V shed 5 bases, J shed 5 bases, and the junction held 7 bases outside the gene matches. CDR3 region: CASSLGQGHETQYF. The CDR3 region has the DNA TGTGCCAGCAGCCTCGGACAGGGCCATGAGACCCAGTACTTC.

CDR3 in amino acids: CASSLNRGGAHEQFF. The DNA of the CDR3 is TGTGCCAGCAGTTTAAATAGGGGGGGGGCACATGAGCAGTTCTTC. J is TRBJ2-1 and V is TRBV27; tentatively, D is TRBD2 (7 bases). CDR3 length: 15 amino acids. V was clipped by 2 bases and J by 8 bases, with 16 bases between them. The germline CDR1 and CDR2 sequences are MNHEY and SMNVEV (reference sequence).

This rearrangement joins TRBV29-1 to TRBJ1-2; D gene ambiguous. Germline CDR1 SQVTM, CDR2 ANQGSEA. V lost 4 bases, J lost 2 bases, and 8 bases lay in between. CDR3 size: 12 residues. This CDR3 is CSVGRSNYGYTF. CDR3 DNA sequence: TGCAGCGTTGGGAGGTCCAACTATGGCTACACCTTC.

V is TRBV7-2 and J is TRBJ2-2; 14 nucleotides line up with TRBD2. The CDR3 covers 17 residues. CDR1 and CDR2 (germline): SGHTA, FQGNSA. The trim removed 5 bases at V and 4 bases at J, leaving 6 bases unmatched. The CDR3 DNA follows: TGTGCCAGCAGCAAGAGAGGACTAGCGGGGGGCACCGGGGAGCTGTTTTTT. Its protein product is CASSKRGLAGGTGELFF. Full variable domain (rest looked up from reference TRBV7-2 and TRBJ2-2): GAGVSQSPSNKVTEKGKDVELRCDPISGHTALYWYRQSLGQGLEFLIYFQGNSAPDKSGLPSDRFSAERTGGSVSTLTIQRTQQEDSAVYLCASSKRGLAGGTGELFFGEGSRLTVL.

The CDR3 loop reads CASSVAGTQPQHF. CDR3 in DNA: TGTGCCAGCAGCGTAGCAGGGACTCAGCCCCAGCATTTT. The chain has TRBV9 and TRBJ1-5; D perhaps matches TRBD1 (5 bases). V was cut by 0 bases and J by 6 bases, with 7 bases left in between. From germline, CDR1 is SGDLS and CDR2 YYNGEE. CDR3 length: 13 residues.

This clonotype occurred many times. The J gene is TRBJ2-3, the V gene TRBV20-1; the D gene could be TRBD1 or TRBD2 (6 bases each). Germline V gene sequence: CDR1 DFQATT, CDR2 SNEGSKA (reference sequence). CDR3 size: 11 residues. The V gene lost 5 bases and the J gene lost 9 bases, with 12 bases spanning the gap. CDR3 DNA: TGCAGTGCTGCCCCCGGGGGCACGCAGTATTTT. Translation gives CSAAPGGTQYF.

This clonotype was observed many times. This chain links TRBV11-2 with TRBJ2-5; D gene uncertain. The V gene's germline CDR1 is SGHAT and CDR2 FQNNGV. The V and J ends lost 5 bases and 1 base respectively, with 8 bases between them. The CDR3 contains 13 residues. The CDR3 protein is CASSRGPQETQYF. The CDR3 nucleotides read TGTGCCAGCAGCCGTGGCCCCCAAGAGACCCAGTACTTC. The full variable domain, its missing parts supplied by reference TRBV11-2 and TRBJ2-5, is EAGVAQSPRYKIIEKRQSVAFWCNPISGHATLYWYQQILGQGPKLLIQFQNNGVVDDSQLPKDRFSAERLKGVDSTLKIQPAKLEDSAVYLCASSRGPQETQYFGPGTRLLVL.

The V call is TRBV5-6, the J call TRBJ2-5; D ambiguous. The CDR3 spans 12 residues. V dropped 6 bases and J dropped 5 bases, with 11 bases sitting between them. Germline lookup yields CDR1 SGHDT and CDR2 YYEEEE. Here the CDR3 DNA reads TGTGCCAGCACCAGACAATTGGAGACCCAGTACTTC. Translation gives CASTRQLETQYF.

This chain links TRBV19 with TRBJ2-6; possibly TRBD2 for D (6 bases). CDR3 length: 18 amino acids. The V and J ends lost 2 bases and 1 base respectively, with 15 bases between them. CDR1 and CDR2 (germline): LNHDA, SQIVND (reference sequence). The CDR3 here is CASSIRTTYGSGANVLTF. As DNA, the CDR3 is TGTGCCAGTAGTATAAGGACTACTTATGGTTCTGGGGCCAACGTCCTGACTTTC.